These 24 T cell receptor beta chains were sequenced from one sample in a study of T cells in Graves' hyperthyroidism and ophthalmopathy. Amplification of TCR beta CDR3 regions was performed using RNA transcripts as template. The TCR CDR3 was amplified in a first-round RT-PCR using the HTBI primer set. TCRdb called the multiplex PCR reads again in MiXCR, with one record for every CDR3 protein. The repertoire includes approximately 260,000 distinct CDR3 sequences, 15% of them detected once, and roughly 30% sits in the top ten. Sequencing was done on a sample of blood. All receptors derive from a woman in her forties or fifties with Graves' hyperthyroidism that later progressed to Graves' ophthalmopathy.

J is TRBJ2-7 and V is TRBV7-2; TRBD1 aligns across 7 bases. Germline lookup yields CDR1 SGHTA and CDR2 FQGNSA. The V gene end was trimmed by 1 base and the J gene end by 5 bases; junction bases not matched to a gene: 5. CDR3 length equals 14 residues. CDR3 amino acids: CASSLGTGSHEQYF. CDR3 coding DNA: TGTGCCAGCAGCTTAGGGACAGGATCCCACGAGCAGTACTTC.

This clonotype has at least ten counts. The V call is TRBV18, the J call TRBJ2-7; the match to TRBD2 covers 11 bases. This CDR3 contains 15 residues. CDR1 and CDR2 from the germline V gene are KGHSH and LQKENI. Trimming at V came to 3 bases and at J to 0 bases, leaving 1 base not matched to a gene. CDR3 sequence: CASSPTSGASYEQYF. The CDR3 DNA reads as TGTGCCAGCTCACCGACTAGCGGGGCCTCCTACGAGCAGTACTTC.

The chain has TRBV7-6 and TRBJ1-6; D possibly corresponds to TRBD1 (6 bases). The germline V gene has CDR1 SGHVS and CDR2 FNYEAQ. CDR3 length: 18 amino acids. The V gene lost 1 base and the J gene lost 3 bases, with 16 bases spanning the gap. CDR3 bases: TGTGCCAGCAGCTTAGAGCCAATGACAGGCGTCTATAATTCACCCCTCCACTTT. Its protein is CASSLEPMTGVYNSPLHF.

In this sample, this clonotype turned up many times. V gene TRBV20-1 combines with J gene TRBJ2-1, with D perhaps TRBD1 (6 bases). Trimming removed 0 bases at V and 6 bases at J, with 15 bases between. Germline V CDR1 and CDR2: DFQATT, SNEGSKA (reference sequence). The CDR3 has 15 amino acids. Written as DNA, the CDR3 is TGCAGTGCTAGAGATCCCAGGACAGCGCTCAATGAGCAGTTCTTC. Protein sequence: CSARDPRTALNEQFF.

This clonotype was counted at least ten times. This rearrangement joins TRBV11-2 to TRBJ2-7; a weak D match, TRBD2 (6 bases). The CDR3 loop spans 13 amino acids. V was trimmed by 4 bases and J by 5 bases, leaving 12 bases between them. CDR1 SGHAT and CDR2 FQNNGV come from the germline V gene. CDR3 DNA sequence: TGTGCCAGCAGCTCCTGGGGGGTAGACGAGCAGTACTTC. Translating it yields CASSSWGVDEQYF.

This clonotype was observed a few times. The chain couples TRBV11-3 to TRBJ1-5, with D unresolved. V was shortened by 5 bases and J by 5 bases, with 19 bases between the two germline ends. The CDR3 is 16 residues long. Looked up from germline, CDR1 is SGHNT and CDR2 is YENEEA. In DNA, the CDR3 is TGTGCCAGCAGCAAAGGGATTGCGAGACCCTATCAGCCCCAGCATTTT. Residues: CASSKGIARPYQPQHF. Full variable domain (rest looked up from reference TRBV11-3 and TRBJ1-5): EAGVVQSPRYKIIEKKQPVAFWCNPISGHNTLYWYLQNLGQGPELLIRYENEEAVDDSQLPKDRFSAERLKGVDSTLKIQPAELGDSAVYLCASSKGIARPYQPQHFGDGTRLSIL.

In this sample, this clonotype turned up many times. CDR3 in DNA: TGTGCCAGCAGCCAAGATCCCGGACAGGGGTATCAGTTCTTC. This encodes CASSQDPGQGYQFF. This sequence joins TRBV3-1 and TRBJ2-1; 9 nucleotides agree with TRBD1. CDR3 size: 14 residues. From germline, CDR1 is LGHDT and CDR2 YNNKEL (reference sequence). J gave up 13 bases and V 0 bases, and 7 bases lay outside the gene matches.

In its sample, this clonotype was seen a few times. The chain employs TRBV6-2 or TRBV6-3 and TRBJ1-5; no definite D call. The CDR3 contains 13 residues. V lost 9 bases to trimming and J lost 4 bases, with 13 bases between them. Germline CDR1 reads MNHEY; CDR2 reads SVGEGT. In DNA, the CDR3 is TGTGCCAGTCAGGATACCTTTAATCAGCCCCAGCATTTT. This translates into CASQDTFNQPQHF.

This sequence joins TRBV9 and TRBJ1-5, with unresolved D. Trimming took 3 bases from V and 9 from J, leaving 16 bases between them. The V gene's germline CDR1 is SGDLS and CDR2 YYNGEE. The CDR3 runs 14 residues. The CDR3 DNA follows: TGTGCCAGCAGCGCTGACCGAGTCTGGGGGCCCCAGCATTTT. This translates into CASSADRVWGPQHF.

This clonotype came up many times. This chain links TRBV5-1 with TRBJ2-7; 7 bases align to TRBD2. The CDR3 consists of 13 residues. J lost 3 bases, V lost 5 bases, and 5 bases had no gene match. The germline V gene has CDR1 SGHRS and CDR2 YFSETQ. CDR3 in amino acids: CASSAGAGYEQYF. In nucleotides, the CDR3 is TGCGCCAGCAGTGCGGGAGCGGGCTACGAGCAGTACTTC.

This clonotype was seen many times. Written as DNA, the CDR3 is TGTGCCAGCAGTGAACAGCTAGTCTATGGCTACACCTTC. Translating it yields CASSEQLVYGYTF. V and J are TRBV6-1 and TRBJ1-2; no reliable D call. There are 13 residues in the CDR3. The V gene's germline CDR1 is MNHNS and CDR2 SASEGT. The V gene lost 2 bases and the J gene lost 4 bases, with 8 bases spanning the gap.

The chain joins TRBV9 to TRBJ2-1; tentative D call: TRBD2 (5 bases). With 0 bases removed from V and 9 bases from J, the gap between germline ends came to 13 bases. This CDR3 is built from 14 residues. CDR1 is SGDLS, CDR2 YYNGEE, per germline. The CDR3 DNA is TGTGCCAGCAGCGTAGGAGGGAGCCCCGGTGAGCAGTTCTTC. Protein sequence: CASSVGGSPGEQFF. The full variable domain, rest sourced from reference TRBV9 and TRBJ2-1, is DSGVTQTPKHLITATGQRVTLRCSPRSGDLSVYWYQQSLDQGLQFLIQYYNGEERAKGNILERFSAQQFPDLHSELNLSSLELGDSALYFCASSVGGSPGEQFFGPGTRLTVL.

This clonotype was counted ten times or more. V gene TRBV19 combines with J gene TRBJ1-1; no firm D call. CDR1 LNHDA and CDR2 SQIVND come from the germline V gene (reference sequence). Trimming stripped 6 bases from V and 1 base from J, with 12 bases between. This CDR3 contains 14 residues. The CDR3, as DNA: TGTGCCAGTAGACCGGGCCAAAAGAACACTGAAGCTTTCTTT. Translated: CASRPGQKNTEAFF.

This clonotype was recorded many times. V usage is TRBV29-1 and J usage is TRBJ2-3; unclear D gene. Germline V gene sequence: CDR1 SQVTM, CDR2 ANQGSEA. The CDR3 extends over 13 amino acids. Trimming stripped 2 bases from V and 2 bases from J, with 8 bases between. Here the CDR3 DNA reads TGCAGCGTTGAATGGGTAGACACAGATACGCAGTATTTT. Translation: CSVEWVDTDTQYF.

This clonotype was recorded at least ten times. This chain links TRBV19 with TRBJ1-2; 10 nucleotides match TRBD1. CDR3 length: 15 amino acids. Per the germline V gene, CDR1 is LNHDA and CDR2 is SQIVND (reference sequence). V gave up 2 bases and J gave up 8 bases; unmatched junction bases: 8. The CDR3 region is CASSISGTGEKGYTF. The DNA for the CDR3 is TGTGCCAGTAGTATATCCGGGACAGGGGAGAAAGGCTACACCTTC.

This clonotype was observed a handful of times. The rearrangement links TRBV29-1 to TRBJ1-2; D is perhaps TRBD1 (6 bases). The CDR3 loop spans 12 amino acids. The V and J ends lost 1 base and 6 bases respectively, with 9 bases between them. Germline V gives CDR1 SQVTM, CDR2 ANQGSEA. CDR3 protein: CSVEVYRDGYTF. The CDR3 region has the DNA TGCAGCGTTGAAGTGTACAGGGATGGCTACACCTTC.

This clonotype has at least ten counts. This chain connects TRBV20-1 to TRBJ2-7; 10 bases agree with TRBD1. Looked up from germline, CDR1 is DFQATT and CDR2 is SNEGSKA (reference sequence). The ends lost 1 base at V and 3 bases at J; junction bases unmatched: 3. The CDR3 covers 14 residues. The DNA of the CDR3 is TGCAGTGCTAGAGTTTGGACAGGGGGCTACGAGCAGTACTTC. Its translation: CSARVWTGGYEQYF.

There are many counts of this clonotype. This sequence joins TRBV7-8 and TRBJ2-1; TRBD2 matches at 8 bases. CDR3 length equals 15 residues. J gave up 12 bases and V 0 bases, and 10 bases lay outside the gene matches. The germline gives CDR1 SGHVS, CDR2 FQNEAQ. CDR3 in DNA: TGTGCCAGCAGCTTAGCGGGCCTAGCGGGTTCCGCGCAGTTCTTC. Residues: CASSLAGLAGSAQFF.

This chain links TRBV20-1 with TRBJ2-7; 10 nucleotides align to TRBD2. The junction had 8 bases not matched to a gene; V was cut back by 3 bases and J by 3 bases. The germline V gene has CDR1 DFQATT and CDR2 SNEGSKA (reference sequence). CDR3 size: 15 residues. The CDR3 region is CSARGASGSGYEQYF. CDR3 nucleotides: TGCAGTGCTAGGGGGGCTAGCGGGAGTGGCTACGAGCAGTACTTC.

This clonotype was counted at least ten times. The chain employs TRBV18 and TRBJ2-4; 9 bases match TRBD1. J gave up 5 bases and V 1 base, and 0 bases lay outside the gene matches. The CDR3 totals 14 residues. Germline V CDR1 and CDR2: KGHSH, LQKENI. CDR3 sequence reads: CASSPRTGENIQYF. In nucleotides, the CDR3 is TGTGCCAGCTCACCACGGACAGGGGAAAACATTCAGTACTTC.

CDR3 protein: CASTSLYAGTGVDEQYF. CDR3 coding DNA: TGTGCCAGCACCTCTTTATATGCTGGGACAGGGGTCGACGAGCAGTACTTC. The V gene is TRBV5-5, the J gene TRBJ2-7, with 10 bases matching TRBD1. Germline CDR1 and CDR2: SGHKS and YYEKEE (reference sequence). J gave up 5 bases and V 6 bases, and 17 bases lay outside the gene matches. This CDR3 contains 17 residues.

This clonotype was seen many times. The CDR3 spells CASSPGRLIDKNEQFF. In nucleotides, the CDR3 is TGTGCCAGCAGCCCCGGGAGACTCATCGACAAAAATGAGCAGTTCTTC. This rearrangement joins TRBV28 to TRBJ2-1; weak D call: TRBD2 (6 bases). The germline V gene has CDR1 MDHEN and CDR2 SYDVKM. There are 16 residues in the CDR3. V shed 6 bases and J shed 7 bases, with 22 bases lying between them. Filled out from reference TRBV28 and TRBJ2-1, the complete variable domain reads DVKVTQSSRYLVKRTGEKVFLECVQDMDHENMFWYRQDPGLGLRLIYFSYDVKMKEKGDIPEGYSVSREKKERFSLILESASTNQTSMYLCASSPGRLIDKNEQFFGPGTRLTVL.

This clonotype was found many times. This chain links TRBV11-2 with TRBJ2-3; maybe TRBD2 (5 bases). V was cut by 5 bases and J by 1 base, with 16 bases left in between. Germline V gives CDR1 SGHAT, CDR2 FQNNGV. This CDR3 comprises 16 residues. The CDR3 reads CASSHGKELGTDTQYF. CDR3 DNA: TGTGCCAGCAGCCACGGGAAGGAGCTGGGCACAGATACGCAGTATTTT. The variable domain in full, completed from reference TRBV11-2 and TRBJ2-3, reads EAGVAQSPRYKIIEKRQSVAFWCNPISGHATLYWYQQILGQGPKLLIQFQNNGVVDDSQLPKDRFSAERLKGVDSTLKIQPAKLEDSAVYLCASSHGKELGTDTQYFGPGTRLTVL.

This clonotype was detected many times. The CDR3, as DNA: TGCGCCAGCAGCTTAGGGACAGAAGAGACCCAGTACTTC. This translates into CASSLGTEETQYF. The chain couples TRBV5-1 to TRBJ2-5, with 7 bases identical to TRBD1. The CDR3 totals 13 residues. Germline trimming cut 2 bases from V and 3 bases from J; bases unmatched to any gene: 1. Germline CDR1 is SGHRS and CDR2 is YFSETQ. Looking up the rest from reference TRBV5-1 and TRBJ2-5 gives the full variable domain: KAGVTQTPRYLIKTRGQQVTLSCSPISGHRSVSWYQQTPGQGLQFLFEYFSETQRNKGNFPGRFSGRQFSNSRSEMNVSTLELGDSALYLCASSLGTEETQYFGPGTRLLVL.